Reported below is one TCR beta chain. The data are from a study of identifying expanded T cells in peripheral blood. Assay used: immunoSEQ multiplex PCR; TCRdb lists only in-frame clones, some missing. Altogether about 100,000 clones are present, roughly 86% being singletons, with the ten largest covering 3.5% to 5%. The germline gives CDR1 SGHTA, CDR2 FQGTGA. This CDR3 contains 14 residues. V was pared by 5 bases and J by 2 bases, with 12 bases between. Source material: blood. The chain combines TRBV7-3 with TRBJ1-1; possibly TRBD1 for D (5 bases). The clonotype comes from a person aged 18 to 75 in good health. The chain's CDR3 is CASSRGRGNTEAFF. The CDR3 nucleotides are TGTGCCAGCAGCCGGGGACGGGGAAACACTGAAGCTTTCTTT.